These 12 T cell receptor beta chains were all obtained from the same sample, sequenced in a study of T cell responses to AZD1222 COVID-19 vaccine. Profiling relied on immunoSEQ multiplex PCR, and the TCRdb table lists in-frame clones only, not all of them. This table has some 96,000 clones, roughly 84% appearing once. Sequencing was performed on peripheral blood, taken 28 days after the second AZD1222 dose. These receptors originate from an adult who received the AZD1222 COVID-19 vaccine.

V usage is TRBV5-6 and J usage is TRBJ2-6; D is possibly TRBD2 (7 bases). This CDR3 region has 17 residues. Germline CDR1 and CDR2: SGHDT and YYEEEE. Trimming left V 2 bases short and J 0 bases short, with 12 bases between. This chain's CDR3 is CASSFPGGTSGANVLTF. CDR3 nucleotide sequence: TGTGCCAGCAGCTTCCCGGGGGGCACCTCTGGGGCCAACGTCCTGACTTTC. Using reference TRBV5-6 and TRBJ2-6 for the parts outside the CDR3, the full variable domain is DAGVTQSPTHLIKTRGQQVTLRCSPKSGHDTVSWYQQALGQGPQFIFQYYEEEERQRGNFPDRFSGHQFPNYSSELNVNALLLGDSALYLCASSFPGGTSGANVLTFGAGSRLTVL.

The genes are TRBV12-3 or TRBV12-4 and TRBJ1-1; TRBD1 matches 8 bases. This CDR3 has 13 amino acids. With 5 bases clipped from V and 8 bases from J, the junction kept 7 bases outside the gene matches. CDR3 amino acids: CASSPGQGSEAFF. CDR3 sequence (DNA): TGTGCCAGCAGTCCAGGACAGGGATCCGAAGCTTTCTTT.

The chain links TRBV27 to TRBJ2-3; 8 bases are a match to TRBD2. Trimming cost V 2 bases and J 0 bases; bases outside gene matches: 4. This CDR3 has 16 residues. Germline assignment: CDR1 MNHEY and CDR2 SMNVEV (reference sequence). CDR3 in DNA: TGTGCCAGCAGTTTAGGTAGCGGGACTAGCACAGATACGCAGTATTTT. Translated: CASSLGSGTSTDTQYF.

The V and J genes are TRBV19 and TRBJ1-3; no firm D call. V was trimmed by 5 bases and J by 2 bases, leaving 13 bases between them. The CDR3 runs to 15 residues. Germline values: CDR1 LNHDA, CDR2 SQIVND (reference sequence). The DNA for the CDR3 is TGTGCCAGTAGTTTCATTGGGTCCACTGGAAACACCATATATTTT. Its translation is CASSFIGSTGNTIYF.

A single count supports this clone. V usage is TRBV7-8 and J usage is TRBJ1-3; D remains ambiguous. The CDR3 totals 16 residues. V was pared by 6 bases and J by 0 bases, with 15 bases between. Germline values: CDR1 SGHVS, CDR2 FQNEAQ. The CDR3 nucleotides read TGTGCCAGCAGGACTACTCCGAGCAGCTCTGGAAACACCATATATTTT. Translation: CASRTTPSSSGNTIYF.

The CDR3, as DNA: TGTGCCAGCAGTTCCCCAGCCGAACAGAGCTTCTATGGCTACACCTTC. It codes for CASSSPAEQSFYGYTF. V gene TRBV28 combines with J gene TRBJ1-2, with D uncertain. The germline V gene has CDR1 MDHEN and CDR2 SYDVKM. Trimming took off 4 bases at V and 4 bases at J, with 19 bases between the two ends. This CDR3 is 16 amino acids long.

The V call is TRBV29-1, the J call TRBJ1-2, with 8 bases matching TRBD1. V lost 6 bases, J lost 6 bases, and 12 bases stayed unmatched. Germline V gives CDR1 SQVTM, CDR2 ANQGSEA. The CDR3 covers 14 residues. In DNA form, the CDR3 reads TGCAGCGTCACAGACCGACAGGGGTTGAATGGCTACACCTTC. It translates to CSVTDRQGLNGYTF.

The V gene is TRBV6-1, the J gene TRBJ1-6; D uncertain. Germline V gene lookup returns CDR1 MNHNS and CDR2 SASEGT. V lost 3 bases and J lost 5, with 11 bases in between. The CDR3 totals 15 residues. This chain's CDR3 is CASSEGFMNNSPLHF. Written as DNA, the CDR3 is TGTGCCAGCAGTGAGGGGTTTATGAATAATTCACCCCTCCACTTT.

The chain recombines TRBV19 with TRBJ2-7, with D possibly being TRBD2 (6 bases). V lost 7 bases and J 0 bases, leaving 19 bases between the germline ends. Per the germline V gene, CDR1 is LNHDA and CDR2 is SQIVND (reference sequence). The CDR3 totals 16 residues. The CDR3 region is CASTYGGLPGSYEQYF. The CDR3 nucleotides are TGTGCCAGTACCTATGGAGGGCTACCCGGCTCCTACGAGCAGTACTTC. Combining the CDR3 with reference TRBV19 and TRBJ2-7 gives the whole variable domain DGGITQSPKYLFRKEGQNVTLSCEQNLNHDAMYWYRQDPGQGLRLIYYSQIVNDFQKGDIAEGYSVSREKKESFPLTVTSAQKNPTAFYLCASTYGGLPGSYEQYFGPGTRLTVT.

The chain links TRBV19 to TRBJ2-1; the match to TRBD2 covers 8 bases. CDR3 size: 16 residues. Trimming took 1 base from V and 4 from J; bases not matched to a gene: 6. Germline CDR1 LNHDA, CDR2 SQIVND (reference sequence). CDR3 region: CASSIVGGRQYNEQFF. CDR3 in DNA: TGTGCCAGTAGTATAGTGGGCGGGAGGCAGTACAATGAGCAGTTCTTC.

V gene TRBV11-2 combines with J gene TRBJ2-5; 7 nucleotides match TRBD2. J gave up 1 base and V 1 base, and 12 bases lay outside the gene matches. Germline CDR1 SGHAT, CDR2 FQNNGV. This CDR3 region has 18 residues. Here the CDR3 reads CASSLGTGGRGAQETQYF. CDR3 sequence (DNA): TGTGCCAGCAGCTTAGGGACCGGGGGGAGAGGGGCCCAAGAGACCCAGTACTTC. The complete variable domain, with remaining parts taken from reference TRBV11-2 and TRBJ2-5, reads EAGVAQSPRYKIIEKRQSVAFWCNPISGHATLYWYQQILGQGPKLLIQFQNNGVVDDSQLPKDRFSAERLKGVDSTLKIQPAKLEDSAVYLCASSLGTGGRGAQETQYFGPGTRLLVL.

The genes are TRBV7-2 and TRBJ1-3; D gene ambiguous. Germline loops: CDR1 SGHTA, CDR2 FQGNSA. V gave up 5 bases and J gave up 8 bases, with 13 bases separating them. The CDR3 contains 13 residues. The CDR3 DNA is TGTGCCAGCAGCCTATCAGTAAGGGACACCATATATTTT. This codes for CASSLSVRDTIYF.